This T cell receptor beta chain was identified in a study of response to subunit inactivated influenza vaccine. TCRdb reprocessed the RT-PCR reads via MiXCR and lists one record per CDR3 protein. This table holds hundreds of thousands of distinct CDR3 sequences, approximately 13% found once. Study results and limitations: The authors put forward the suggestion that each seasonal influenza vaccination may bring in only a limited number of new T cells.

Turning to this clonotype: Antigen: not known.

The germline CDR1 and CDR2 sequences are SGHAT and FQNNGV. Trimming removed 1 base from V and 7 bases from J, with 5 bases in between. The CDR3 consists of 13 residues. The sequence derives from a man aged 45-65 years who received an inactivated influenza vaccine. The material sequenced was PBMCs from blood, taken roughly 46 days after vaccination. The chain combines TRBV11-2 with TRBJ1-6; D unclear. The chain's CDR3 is CASSLVMNSPLHF. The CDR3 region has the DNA TGTGCCAGCAGCTTAGTGATGAATTCACCCCTCCACTTT. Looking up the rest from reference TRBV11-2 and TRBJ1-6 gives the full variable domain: EAGVAQSPRYKIIEKRQSVAFWCNPISGHATLYWYQQILGQGPKLLIQFQNNGVVDDSQLPKDRFSAERLKGVDSTLKIQPAKLEDSAVYLCASSLVMNSPLHFGNGTRLTVT.